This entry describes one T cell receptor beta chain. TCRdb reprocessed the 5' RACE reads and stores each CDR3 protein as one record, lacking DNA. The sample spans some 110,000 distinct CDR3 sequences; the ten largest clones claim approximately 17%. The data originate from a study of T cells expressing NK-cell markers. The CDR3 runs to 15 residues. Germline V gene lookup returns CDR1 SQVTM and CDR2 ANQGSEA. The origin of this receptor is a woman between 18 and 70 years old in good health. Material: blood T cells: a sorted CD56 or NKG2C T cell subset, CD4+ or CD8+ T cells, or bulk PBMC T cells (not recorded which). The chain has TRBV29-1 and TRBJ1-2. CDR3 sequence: CSVDGADGSLYGYTF. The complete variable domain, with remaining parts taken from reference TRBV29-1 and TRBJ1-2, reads SAVISQKPSRDICQRGTSLTIQCQVDSQVTMMFWYRQQPGQSLTLIATANQGSEATYESGFVIDKFPISRPNLTFSTLTVSNMSPEDSSIYLCSVDGADGSLYGYTFGSGTRLTVV.